The T cell receptor beta chain under discussion was sequenced for a study of regulatory T cells in long-lasting Graves disease. General study findings and limits: Having few samples may have compromised the accuracy.

Time point defined: newly diagnosed GD, antithyroid drugs for less than 3 months. Preparation of the TCR library used RNA extracted from PBMCs. Guidelines of the American Thyroid Association were used to diagnose Graves' disease. This clonotype was seen repeatedly, ten times or more. Its specificity is unknown. The TCR beta library used iRepertoire HTBI primers with Arm-PCR amplification of CDR3. Source study methods: In the combined samples, under 80 TRBV and 14 TRBJ segments were identified. TCRdb independently ran MiXCR on the multiplex PCR reads; one entry per CDR3 protein. The V and J calls reflect TCRdb's pipeline rather than the authors' work. Of hundreds of thousands of distinct CDR3 sequences in the sample, around 15% were seen once. Trimming removed 4 bases from V and 0 bases from J, with 6 bases in between. The CDR3 runs to 13 residues. These data were also reused for a study on T cells in Graves' hyperthyroidism and ophthalmopathy. From that study: HTBI primers drove first-round RT-PCR of the TCR CDR3.

The origin of this receptor is a man between 18 and 35 years old with Graves disease. This chain connects TRBV5-7 to TRBJ2-3, with D uncertain. TRBV5-7 is reported as an ORF; its role is uncertain. Source: peripheral blood mononuclear cells (PBMCs), taken at new diagnosis, from a patient treated with antithyroid drugs. This CDR3 reads CASSGDSTDTQYF. The CDR3 DNA reads TGTGCCAGCAGCGGGGATAGCACAGATACGCAGTATTTT.